These 26 T cell receptor beta chains came from one sample sequenced in a study of technical replicates of blood from four donors. Libraries were prepared by immunoSEQ multiplex PCR; TCRdb keeps only in-frame clonotypes and omits some of them. Among 55,000 to 75,000 clones, approximately 94% were seen once, and the ten largest hold around 3%. Input material: PBMCs. The receptors come from a human donor in good health. Some clones in this sample may be carry-over from other donors' samples.

V gene TRBV5-4 combines with J gene TRBJ1-3, with D possibly being TRBD1 (6 bases). This CDR3 comprises 15 residues. Germline loops: CDR1 SGHNT, CDR2 YYREEE (reference sequence). V shed 3 bases and J shed 0 bases, with 10 bases lying between them. CDR3: CASSSGQPSGNTIYF. The CDR3 nucleotides read TGTGCCAGCAGCTCTGGACAGCCCTCTGGAAACACCATATATTTT. Using reference TRBV5-4 and TRBJ1-3 for the parts outside the CDR3, the full variable domain is ETGVTQSPTHLIKTRGQQVTLRCSSQSGHNTVSWYQQALGQGPQFIFQYYREEENGRGNFPPRFSGLQFPNYSSELNVNALELDDSALYLCASSSGQPSGNTIYFGEGSWLTVV.

This chain links TRBV2 with TRBJ1-1; D uncertain. CDR1 and CDR2 (germline): SNHLY, FYNNEI. This CDR3 spans 13 amino acids. V was shortened by 8 bases and J by 5 bases, with 15 bases between the two germline ends. The CDR3 region is CASLKGEGTEAFF. CDR3 sequence (DNA): TGTGCCAGCTTAAAGGGAGAAGGAACTGAAGCTTTCTTT.

The chain has TRBV10-3 and TRBJ1-6, with D possibly being TRBD1 (6 bases). V was shortened by 11 bases and J by 7 bases, with 15 bases between the two germline ends. The germline V gene has CDR1 ENHRY and CDR2 SYGVKD. The CDR3 sequence is 13 residues long. The CDR3 sequence: CAASGTLNSPLHF. DNA of the CDR3: TGTGCCGCCAGTGGGACACTAAATTCACCCCTCCACTTT.

The chain employs TRBV5-5 and TRBJ2-1; tentative D call: TRBD2 (6 bases). V shed 4 bases and J shed 6 bases, with 11 bases lying between them. The CDR3 covers 13 residues. Per the germline V gene, CDR1 is SGHKS and CDR2 is YYEKEE (reference sequence). CDR3 coding DNA: TGTGCCAGCAGCGCGGGACGGATCAATGAGCAGTTCTTC. It specifies CASSAGRINEQFF. Full variable domain (missing parts from reference TRBV5-5 and TRBJ2-1): DAGVTQSPTHLIKTRGQQVTLRCSPISGHKSVSWYQQVLGQGPQFIFQYYEKEERGRGNFPDRFSARQFPNYSSELNVNALLLGDSALYLCASSAGRINEQFFGPGTRLTVL.

This clone was found a few times. The chain combines TRBV23-1 with TRBJ1-2; D is unclear. TRBV23-1 is filed as an ORF, its function uncertain. The CDR3 covers 14 residues. V lost 3 bases, J lost 1 base, and 9 bases lay in between. Here the CDR3 reads CASSQRNDNYGYTF. The CDR3, as DNA: TGCGCCAGCAGTCAGAGGAATGATAACTATGGCTACACCTTC.

The chain recombines TRBV20-1 with TRBJ2-5; possible D gene TRBD1, 5 bases. This CDR3 comprises 11 residues. V lost 5 bases, J lost 2 bases, and 6 bases lay in between. Germline V gene lookup returns CDR1 DFQATT and CDR2 SNEGSKA (reference sequence). The CDR3 nucleotides are TGCAGTGCTCAGGGTCAAGAGACCCAGTACTTC. Translation gives CSAQGQETQYF.

V gene TRBV11-1 combines with J gene TRBJ2-1; D is unresolved. This CDR3 is built from 12 residues. V was pared by 1 base and J by 14 bases, with 12 bases between. Per germline, CDR1 SGHAT and CDR2 FQDESV (reference sequence). CDR3 nucleotide sequence: TGTGCCAGCAGCTTAGGCACACCCCCAGAGTTCTTC. This gives the protein CASSLGTPPEFF.

This clone was observed once. This chain uses TRBV7-2 with TRBJ2-1; weak D call: TRBD2 (6 bases). Germline loops: CDR1 SGHTA, CDR2 FQGNSA. Trimming removed 5 bases from V and 6 bases from J, with 14 bases in between. The CDR3 sequence is 14 residues long. CDR3 nucleotide sequence: TGTGCCAGCAGCCCCTGGGGACTCTCCAATGAGCAGTTCTTC. It is translated as CASSPWGLSNEQFF. Supplemented by reference TRBV7-2 and TRBJ2-1, the full variable domain reads GAGVSQSPSNKVTEKGKDVELRCDPISGHTALYWYRQSLGQGLEFLIYFQGNSAPDKSGLPSDRFSAERTGGSVSTLTIQRTQQEDSAVYLCASSPWGLSNEQFFGPGTRLTVL.

The chain carries TRBV9 and TRBJ2-5, with 11 bases that match TRBD2. J lost 4 bases, V lost 4 bases, and 6 bases had no gene match. The CDR3 covers 15 residues. Germline-derived CDR1 and CDR2 are SGDLS and YYNGEE. CDR3 residues: CASSLSGRGGETQYF. CDR3 sequence (DNA): TGTGCCAGCAGCCTTAGCGGGAGGGGGGGAGAGACCCAGTACTTC.

The genes are TRBV5-6 and TRBJ1-2; 7 nucleotides align to TRBD1. V was pared by 4 bases and J by 7 bases, with 4 bases of the junction left unmatched. There are 12 residues in the CDR3. The germline V gene encodes CDR1 SGHDT and CDR2 YYEEEE. CDR3 coding DNA: TGTGCCAGCAGCAGACAGGGTTCTGGCTACACCTTC. Residues: CASSRQGSGYTF.

The chain combines TRBV9 with TRBJ2-1; 13 bases align to TRBD2. V shed 3 bases and J 0 bases; nucleotides not matched to a gene: 6. The CDR3 consists of 18 residues. CDR1 and CDR2 (germline): SGDLS, YYNGEE. This CDR3 is CASSARTSGRGSYNEQFF. CDR3 sequence (DNA): TGTGCCAGCAGCGCCCGGACTAGCGGGAGAGGCTCCTACAATGAGCAGTTCTTC.

The genes are TRBV27 and TRBJ2-7, with 8 positions matching TRBD1. The trim removed 4 bases at V and 3 bases at J, leaving 5 bases unmatched. The CDR3 is 14 amino acids. The germline V gene encodes CDR1 MNHEY and CDR2 SMNVEV (reference sequence). The CDR3 coding sequence is TGTGCCAGCAGTTCGGACAGGGCGCGCTACGAGCAGTACTTC. Translating it yields CASSSDRARYEQYF.

This CDR3 is CASSLESHSEAFF. CDR3 nucleotide sequence: TGTGCCAGCAGCTTAGAGTCCCATTCTGAAGCTTTCTTT. The chain carries TRBV11-3 and TRBJ1-1; D is uncertain. CDR1 is SGHNT and CDR2 is YENEEA in the germline V gene. The CDR3 totals 13 residues. V dropped 0 bases and J dropped 6 bases, with 8 bases sitting between them.

The chain links TRBV7-9 to TRBJ2-3; 10 bases agree with TRBD2. The trim removed 5 bases at V and 1 base at J, leaving 6 bases unmatched. The CDR3 totals 16 residues. Germline CDR1 reads SEHNR; CDR2 reads FQNEAQ (reference sequence). The CDR3 spells CASSPNLAGGTDTQYF. The CDR3 DNA follows: TGTGCCAGCAGCCCTAACCTAGCGGGAGGCACAGATACGCAGTATTTT.

About this clone itself: Mismatch with germline at one junction end may stem from a read error. The rearrangement links TRBV18 to TRBJ1-1, with 9 bases aligning to TRBD1. This CDR3 contains 13 residues. Germline loops: CDR1 KGHSH, CDR2 LQKENI. CDR3 residues: CASSGTGNSEAFF. For the CDR3, the DNA is TGTGCCAGCTCGGGGACAGGGAACTCTGAAGCTTTCTTT.

The chain has TRBV5-4 and TRBJ1-1; D uncertain. Per the germline V gene, CDR1 is SGHNT and CDR2 is YYREEE (reference sequence). V lost 1 base, J lost 0 bases, and 7 bases lay in between. The CDR3 has 14 amino acids. The CDR3 loop is CASSLPGLNTEAFF. Here the CDR3 DNA reads TGTGCCAGCAGCTTGCCAGGTCTGAACACTGAAGCTTTCTTT.

The rearrangement uses TRBV6-5 and TRBJ2-1; possibly TRBD2 for D (5 bases). The CDR3 extends over 12 amino acids. In germline, CDR1 is MNHEY, CDR2 SVGAGI. Trimming removed 8 bases at V and 9 bases at J, with 14 bases between. The CDR3 DNA reads as TGTGCCAGCCGGGGAGTTTTGGGTGAGCAGTTCTTC. It is translated as CASRGVLGEQFF.

The chain carries TRBV10-3 and TRBJ2-5; 10 bases match TRBD1. This CDR3 is 18 amino acids long. Germline trimming cut 0 bases from V and 5 bases from J; bases unmatched to any gene: 12. The germline CDR1 and CDR2 sequences are ENHRY and SYGVKD. In DNA, the CDR3 is TGTGCCATCAGTGAGTCCCCCGGGACAGGGGCCGGAGGCGAGACCCAGTACTTC. Protein product: CAISESPGTGAGGETQYF.

This chain connects TRBV9 to TRBJ2-7; D might be TRBD1 (5 bases). Germline V gene data show CDR1 as SGDLS and CDR2 as YYNGEE. Trimming shortened V by 3 bases and J by 1 base, and 8 bases separated the two germline ends. The CDR3 has 13 residues. The DNA of the CDR3 is TGTGCCAGCAGCGGTTACAGGTCCTACGAGCAGTACTTC. Translated: CASSGYRSYEQYF.

The gene calls are TRBV4-3 and TRBJ1-6; perhaps TRBD1 as D (6 bases). Germline V lookup: CDR1 LGHNA, CDR2 YSLEER. Trimming shortened V by 8 bases and J by 3 bases, and 11 bases separated the two germline ends. The CDR3 covers 14 residues. Here the CDR3 reads CASGPGHYNSPLHF. For the CDR3, the DNA is TGCGCCAGCGGACCGGGACACTATAATTCACCCCTCCACTTT.

This clone has just one count. The chain combines TRBV10-3 with TRBJ2-2, with D unclear. The V end lost 2 bases, the J end lost 0 bases, and 4 bases lay between the germline ends. Germline V gene data show CDR1 as ENHRY and CDR2 as SYGVKD. This CDR3 has 14 amino acids. The CDR3 is CAISENTNTGELFF. The CDR3 DNA is TGTGCCATCAGTGAGAATACGAACACCGGGGAGCTGTTTTTT.

V gene TRBV7-3 combines with J gene TRBJ2-2, with D perhaps TRBD1 (6 bases). Trimming cost V 4 bases and J 3 bases, with 12 bases left between them. Germline V lookup: CDR1 SGHTA, CDR2 FQGTGA. The CDR3 spans 15 residues. In DNA form, the CDR3 reads TGTGCCAGCAGCTCAGGCAGGGGTCACACCGGGGAGCTGTTTTTT. Translated: CASSSGRGHTGELFF.

The chain links TRBV2 to TRBJ1-2; maybe TRBD1 (5 bases). V lost 6 bases and J 2 bases, leaving 13 bases between the germline ends. CDR1 and CDR2 from the germline V gene are SNHLY and FYNNEI. The CDR3 runs 14 residues. CDR3 sequence (DNA): TGTGCCAGCAGGGGGGGGTTTGGGAACTATGGCTACACCTTC. This codes for CASRGGFGNYGYTF. Combining the CDR3 with reference TRBV2 and TRBJ1-2 gives the whole variable domain EPEVTQTPSHQVTQMGQEVILRCVPISNHLYFYWYRQILGQKVEFLVSFYNNEISEKSEIFDDQFSVERPDGSNFTLKIRSTKLEDSAMYFCASRGGFGNYGYTFGSGTRLTVV.

This clone is judged medium-sized. The chain recombines TRBV5-1 with TRBJ2-1; 10 nucleotides match TRBD2. V was pared by 4 bases and J by 6 bases, with 4 bases of the junction left unmatched. Germline V lookup: CDR1 SGHRS, CDR2 YFSETQ. The CDR3 totals 14 residues. The CDR3 DNA sequence: TGCGCCAGCAGCCGTAGCGGGGGGTTCAATGAGCAGTTCTTC. Protein: CASSRSGGFNEQFF.

The chain links TRBV9 to TRBJ2-1, with TRBD2 matching over 9 bases. Germline CDR1 and CDR2: SGDLS and YYNGEE. The CDR3 is 15 amino acids. With 4 bases clipped from V and 9 bases from J, the junction kept 11 bases outside the gene matches. This CDR3 reads CASSLLGGRGGEQFF. The CDR3 DNA is TGTGCCAGCAGCCTTCTCGGCGGGAGGGGGGGTGAGCAGTTCTTC.

CDR3 protein: CASSYTGRGRTDTQYF. The CDR3 nucleotides read TGTGCCAGCAGTTACACCGGGAGGGGGAGGACAGATACGCAGTATTTT. The rearrangement joins TRBV6-5 to TRBJ2-3, with 8 bases aligning to TRBD2. Germline lookup yields CDR1 MNHEY and CDR2 SVGAGI. CDR3 size: 16 residues. Unmatched junction bases numbered 7, after V lost 2 bases and J lost 3 bases.